The 14 T cell receptor beta chains below all came from one sample that was sequenced in a study of T cell responses to AZD1222 COVID-19 vaccine. Libraries were prepared by immunoSEQ multiplex PCR; TCRdb keeps only in-frame clonotypes and omits some of them. Of 80,000 to 100,000 clones in the sample, approximately 86% were seen once. Material: peripheral blood, obtained on day 0 of AZD1222 vaccination. Every receptor here comes from an adult in good health.

The chain links TRBV12-5 to TRBJ2-2; D gene unclear. Trimming cost V 7 bases and J 6 bases, with 12 bases left between them. Germline V lookup: CDR1 LGHNT, CDR2 FRNRAP. The CDR3 loop spans 13 amino acids. The CDR3 is CASVGPTAGELFF. CDR3 in DNA: TGTGCTAGTGTTGGCCCCACCGCCGGGGAGCTGTTTTTT.

In its sample, this clone was seen once. The rearrangement uses TRBV28 and TRBJ1-1, with D unresolved. Per the germline V gene, CDR1 is MDHEN and CDR2 is SYDVKM. CDR3 length equals 11 residues. V was clipped by 5 bases and J by 3 bases, with 4 bases between them. CDR3 sequence: CASSIDTEAFF. The CDR3 DNA reads TGTGCCAGCAGTATCGACACTGAAGCTTTCTTT. The complete variable domain, with remaining parts taken from reference TRBV28 and TRBJ1-1, reads DVKVTQSSRYLVKRTGEKVFLECVQDMDHENMFWYRQDPGLGLRLIYFSYDVKMKEKGDIPEGYSVSREKKERFSLILESASTNQTSMYLCASSIDTEAFFGQGTRLTVV.

The chain recombines TRBV4-2 with TRBJ1-2; D is perhaps TRBD1 (5 bases). The CDR3 is made up of 14 amino acids. Germline V CDR1 and CDR2: LGHNA, YNFKEQ. V was pared by 3 bases and J by 3 bases, with 11 bases between. In DNA, the CDR3 is TGTGCCAGCAGCCAGGGAACAGGAGACTATGGCTACACCTTC. This translates into CASSQGTGDYGYTF.

V usage is TRBV15 and J usage is TRBJ2-1; TRBD2 agrees at 8 bases. Per germline, CDR1 LNHNV and CDR2 YYDKDF (reference sequence). With 0 bases clipped from V and 7 bases from J, the junction kept 8 bases outside the gene matches. This CDR3 spans 16 amino acids. CDR3 in DNA: TGTGCCACCAGCAGAGATCTGGGCGGGGGGAAGAATGAGCAGTTCTTC. It is translated as CATSRDLGGGKNEQFF. Using reference TRBV15 and TRBJ2-1 for the parts outside the CDR3, the full variable domain is DAMVIQNPRYQVTQFGKPVTLSCSQTLNHNVMYWYQQKSSQAPKLLFHYYDKDFNNEADTPDNFQSRRPNTSFCFLDIRSPGLGDTAMYLCATSRDLGGGKNEQFFGPGTRLTVL.

The CDR3 here is CATSKYRGLDEKLFF. In nucleotides, the CDR3 is TGTGCCACCAGCAAATACAGGGGGCTTGATGAAAAACTGTTTTTT. V usage is TRBV15 and J usage is TRBJ1-4, with TRBD1 identical over 9 bases. J lost 6 bases, V lost 4 bases, and 6 bases had no gene match. Germline V lookup: CDR1 LNHNV, CDR2 YYDKDF (reference sequence). The CDR3 contains 15 residues. The full variable domain, rest sourced from reference TRBV15 and TRBJ1-4, is DAMVIQNPRYQVTQFGKPVTLSCSQTLNHNVMYWYQQKSSQAPKLLFHYYDKDFNNEADTPDNFQSRRPNTSFCFLDIRSPGLGDTAMYLCATSKYRGLDEKLFFGSGTQLSVL.

V is TRBV19 and J is TRBJ2-1; D unclear. Germline V gene data show CDR1 as LNHDA and CDR2 as SQIVND (reference sequence). V was pared by 5 bases and J by 4 bases, with 15 bases between. The CDR3 consists of 15 residues. CDR3 region: CASSSPLTLYNEQFF. CDR3 DNA sequence: TGTGCCAGTAGTTCCCCTTTAACCTTATACAATGAGCAGTTCTTC.

The chain has TRBV19 and TRBJ1-2; D unclear. This CDR3 spans 14 amino acids. Looked up from germline, CDR1 is LNHDA and CDR2 is SQIVND (reference sequence). Trimming removed 3 bases at V and 8 bases at J, with 16 bases between. The CDR3 DNA follows: TGTGCCAGTAGTATGGCAGGCGCGGTTGACGGCTACACCTTC. The encoded protein is CASSMAGAVDGYTF.

The chain couples TRBV7-2 to TRBJ2-2, with 8 bases fitting TRBD2. With V trimmed by 0 bases and J by 4 bases, 7 bases remained unmatched. Per the germline V gene, CDR1 is SGHTA and CDR2 is FQGNSA. This CDR3 region has 17 residues. CDR3 DNA sequence: TGTGCCAGCAGCTTAGCCTCCGCGGGGGGTCCCACCGGGGAGCTGTTTTTT. This sequence encodes CASSLASAGGPTGELFF.

The V call is TRBV6-5, the J call TRBJ1-2, with 10 positions matching TRBD1. Germline CDR1 and CDR2: MNHEY and SVGAGI. J lost 8 bases, V lost 0 bases, and 3 bases had no gene match. The CDR3 has 14 residues. Here the CDR3 reads CASSYSDRGSGYTF. In nucleotides, the CDR3 is TGTGCCAGCAGTTACTCGGACAGGGGGAGCGGCTACACCTTC.

This sequence joins TRBV5-4 and TRBJ1-6; D gene uncertain. The CDR3 extends over 13 amino acids. Germline values: CDR1 SGHNT, CDR2 YYREEE (reference sequence). With 2 bases removed from V and 9 bases from J, the gap between germline ends came to 9 bases. CDR3 region: CASSLGYRSPLHF. CDR3 bases: TGTGCCAGCAGCTTAGGGTATCGTTCACCCCTCCACTTT.

This sequence joins TRBV18 and TRBJ2-2; D not certain. Trimming shortened V by 6 bases and J by 6 bases, and 11 bases separated the two germline ends. CDR1 is KGHSH and CDR2 is LQKENI in the germline V gene. CDR3 length equals 13 residues. As DNA, the CDR3 is TGTGCCAGCTCCAAATCTCACCCCGGGGAGCTGTTTTTT. Amino acid sequence: CASSKSHPGELFF. Looking up the rest from reference TRBV18 and TRBJ2-2 gives the full variable domain: NAGVMQNPRHLVRRRGQEARLRCSPMKGHSHVYWYRQLPEEGLKFMVYLQKENIIDESGMPKERFSAEFPKEGPSILRIQQVVRGDSAAYFCASSKSHPGELFFGEGSRLTVL.

This clone was counted a few times. This chain joins TRBV7-9 and TRBJ1-1; D call uncertain. V lost 1 base and J lost 4, with 7 bases in between. The CDR3 runs to 13 residues. Germline lookup yields CDR1 SEHNR and CDR2 FQNEAQ (reference sequence). The CDR3 spells CASSLVLSTEAFF. CDR3 DNA sequence: TGTGCCAGCAGCTTAGTCCTGAGCACTGAAGCTTTCTTT.

This sequence joins TRBV11-2 and TRBJ1-2; D gene uncertain. This CDR3 contains 13 residues. Germline values: CDR1 SGHAT, CDR2 FQNNGV. V lost 2 bases, J lost 1 base, and 5 bases lay in between. This chain's CDR3 is CASSLSNNYGYTF. DNA of the CDR3: TGTGCCAGCAGCTTATCCAATAACTATGGCTACACCTTC.

This chain connects TRBV19 to TRBJ1-4, with D perhaps matching TRBD1 (5 bases). This CDR3 has 16 amino acids. Germline CDR1 LNHDA, CDR2 SQIVND (reference sequence). The V end was cut by 8 bases, the J end by 6 bases, with 22 bases between. CDR3 DNA: TGTGCCAGTCGCATGGGACGCTCAGTTAGGGATGAAAAACTGTTTTTT. This sequence encodes CASRMGRSVRDEKLFF. The whole variable domain, filled in from reference TRBV19 and TRBJ1-4, reads DGGITQSPKYLFRKEGQNVTLSCEQNLNHDAMYWYRQDPGQGLRLIYYSQIVNDFQKGDIAEGYSVSREKKESFPLTVTSAQKNPTAFYLCASRMGRSVRDEKLFFGSGTQLSVL.